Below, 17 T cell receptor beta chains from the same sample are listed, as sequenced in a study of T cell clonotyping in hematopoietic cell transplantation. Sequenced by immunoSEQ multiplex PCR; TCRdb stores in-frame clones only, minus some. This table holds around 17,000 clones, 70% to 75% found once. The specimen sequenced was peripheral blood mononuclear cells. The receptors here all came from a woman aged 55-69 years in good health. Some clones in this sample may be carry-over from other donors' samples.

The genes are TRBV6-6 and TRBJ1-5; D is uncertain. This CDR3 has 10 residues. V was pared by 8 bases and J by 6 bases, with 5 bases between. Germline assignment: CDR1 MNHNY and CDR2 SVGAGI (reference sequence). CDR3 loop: CASSTQPQHF. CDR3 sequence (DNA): TGTGCCAGCTCCACTCAGCCCCAGCATTTT.

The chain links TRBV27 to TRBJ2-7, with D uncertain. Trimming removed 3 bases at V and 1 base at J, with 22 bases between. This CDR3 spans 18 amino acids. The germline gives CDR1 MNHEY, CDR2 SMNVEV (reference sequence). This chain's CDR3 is CASSFGYQSRAASYEQYF. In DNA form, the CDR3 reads TGTGCCAGCAGTTTCGGATACCAGTCCAGAGCAGCGTCCTACGAGCAGTACTTC.

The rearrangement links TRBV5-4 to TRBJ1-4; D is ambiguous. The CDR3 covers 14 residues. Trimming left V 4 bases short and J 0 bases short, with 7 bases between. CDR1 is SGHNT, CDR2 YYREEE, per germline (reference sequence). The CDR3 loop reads CASSLSPTNEKLFF. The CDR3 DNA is TGTGCCAGCAGCCTTAGCCCAACTAATGAAAAACTGTTTTTT. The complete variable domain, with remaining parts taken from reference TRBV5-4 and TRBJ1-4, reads ETGVTQSPTHLIKTRGQQVTLRCSSQSGHNTVSWYQQALGQGPQFIFQYYREEENGRGNFPPRFSGLQFPNYSSELNVNALELDDSALYLCASSLSPTNEKLFFGSGTQLSVL.

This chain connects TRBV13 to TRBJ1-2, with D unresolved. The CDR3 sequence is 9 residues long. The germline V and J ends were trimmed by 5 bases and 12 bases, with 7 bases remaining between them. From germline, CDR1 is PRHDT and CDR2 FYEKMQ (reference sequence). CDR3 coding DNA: TGTGCCAGCAGCCCCCCAGACACCTTC. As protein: CASSPPDTF.

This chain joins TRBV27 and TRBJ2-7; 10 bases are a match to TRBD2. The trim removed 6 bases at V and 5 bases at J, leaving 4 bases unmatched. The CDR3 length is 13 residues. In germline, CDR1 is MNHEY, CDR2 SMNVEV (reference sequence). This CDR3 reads CASSGTSEDEQYF. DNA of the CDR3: TGTGCCAGCAGCGGGACTAGCGAGGACGAGCAGTACTTC.

CDR3 protein: CASSQDYTASGHQETQYF. DNA of the CDR3: TGTGCCAGCAGCCAAGACTATACGGCTAGCGGGCACCAAGAGACCCAGTACTTC. The chain recombines TRBV14 with TRBJ2-5, with 8 bases fitting TRBD2. The junction had 9 bases not matched to a gene; V was cut back by 0 bases and J by 0 bases. This CDR3 is 18 amino acids long. The germline V gene encodes CDR1 SGHDN and CDR2 FVKESK.

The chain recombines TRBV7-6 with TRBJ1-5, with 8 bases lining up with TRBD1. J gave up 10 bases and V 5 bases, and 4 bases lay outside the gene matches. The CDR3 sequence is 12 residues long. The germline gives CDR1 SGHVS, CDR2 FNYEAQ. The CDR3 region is CASSLPGGPQHF. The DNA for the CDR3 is TGTGCCAGCAGCCTCCCAGGGGGCCCCCAGCATTTT.

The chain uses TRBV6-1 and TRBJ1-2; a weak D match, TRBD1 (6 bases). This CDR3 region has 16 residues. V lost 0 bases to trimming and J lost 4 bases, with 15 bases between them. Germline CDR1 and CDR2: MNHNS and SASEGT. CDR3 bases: TGTGCCAGCAGTGAAGCGGTTGGGAGGACAGCCTATGGCTACACCTTC. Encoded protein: CASSEAVGRTAYGYTF.

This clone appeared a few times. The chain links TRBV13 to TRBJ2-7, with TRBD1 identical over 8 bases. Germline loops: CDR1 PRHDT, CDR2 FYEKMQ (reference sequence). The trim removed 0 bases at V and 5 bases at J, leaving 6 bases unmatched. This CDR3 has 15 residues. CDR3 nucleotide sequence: TGTGCCAGCAGCTTAGGCCCGGACAGGGTGCACGAGCAGTACTTC. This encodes CASSLGPDRVHEQYF. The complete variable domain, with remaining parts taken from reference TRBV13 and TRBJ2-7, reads AAGVIQSPRHLIKEKRETATLKCYPIPRHDTVYWYQQGPGQDPQFLISFYEKMQSDKGSIPDRFSAQQFSDYHSELNMSSLELGDSALYFCASSLGPDRVHEQYFGPGTRLTVT.

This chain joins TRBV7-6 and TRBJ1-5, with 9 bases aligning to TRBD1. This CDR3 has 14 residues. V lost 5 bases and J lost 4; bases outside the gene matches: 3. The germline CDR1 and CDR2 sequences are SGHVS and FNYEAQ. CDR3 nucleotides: TGTGCCAGCAGCCCGGGACAGGGTAATCAGCCCCAGCATTTT. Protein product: CASSPGQGNQPQHF. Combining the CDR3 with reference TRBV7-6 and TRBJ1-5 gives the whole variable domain GAGVSQSPRYKVTKRGQDVALRCDPISGHVSLYWYRQALGQGPEFLTYFNYEAQQDKSGLPNDRFSAERPEGSISTLTIQRTEQRDSAMYRCASSPGQGNQPQHFGDGTRLSIL.

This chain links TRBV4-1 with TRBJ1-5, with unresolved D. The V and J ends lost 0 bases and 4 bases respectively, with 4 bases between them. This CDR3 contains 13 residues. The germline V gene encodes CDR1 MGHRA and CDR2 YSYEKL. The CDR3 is CASSQERNQPQHF. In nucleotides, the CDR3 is TGCGCCAGCAGCCAAGAGCGGAATCAGCCCCAGCATTTT.

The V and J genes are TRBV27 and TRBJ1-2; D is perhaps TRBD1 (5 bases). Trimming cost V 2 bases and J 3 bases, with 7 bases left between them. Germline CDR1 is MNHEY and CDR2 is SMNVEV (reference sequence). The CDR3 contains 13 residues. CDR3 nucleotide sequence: TGTGCCAGCAGTTTAGGGGCGGACTATGGCTACACCTTC. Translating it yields CASSLGADYGYTF.

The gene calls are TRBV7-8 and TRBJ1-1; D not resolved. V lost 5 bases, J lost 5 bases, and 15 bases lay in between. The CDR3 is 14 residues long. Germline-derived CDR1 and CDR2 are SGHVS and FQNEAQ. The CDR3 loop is CASSDPRRGTEAFF. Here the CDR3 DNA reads TGTGCCAGCAGCGACCCAAGAAGAGGGACTGAAGCTTTCTTT.

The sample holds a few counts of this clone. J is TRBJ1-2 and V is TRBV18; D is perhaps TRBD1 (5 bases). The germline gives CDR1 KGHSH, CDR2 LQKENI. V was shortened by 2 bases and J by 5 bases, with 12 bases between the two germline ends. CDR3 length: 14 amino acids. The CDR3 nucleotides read TGTGCCAGCTCACCAGTTCAGGACATGTATGGCTACACCTTC. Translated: CASSPVQDMYGYTF.

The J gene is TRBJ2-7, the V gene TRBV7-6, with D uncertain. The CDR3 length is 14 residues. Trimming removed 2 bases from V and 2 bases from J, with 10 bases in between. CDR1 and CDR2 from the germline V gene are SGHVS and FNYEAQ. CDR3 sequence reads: CASSLRTDAYEQYF. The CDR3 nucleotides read TGTGCCAGCAGCTTACGGACGGACGCCTACGAGCAGTACTTC.

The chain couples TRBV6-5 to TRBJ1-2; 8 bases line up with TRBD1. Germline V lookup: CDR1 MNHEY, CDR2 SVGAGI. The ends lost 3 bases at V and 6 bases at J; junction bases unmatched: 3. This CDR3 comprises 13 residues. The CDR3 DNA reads TGTGCCAGCAGTTATCGGACAGGGAATGGCTACACCTTC. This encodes CASSYRTGNGYTF.

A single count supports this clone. The CDR3 DNA sequence: TGTGCCAGCAGTTCGCTACAGGGTGGCTACACCTTC. Amino acid sequence: CASSSLQGGYTF. This sequence joins TRBV6-6 and TRBJ1-2, with a possible D match to TRBD1 (6 bases). Germline-derived CDR1 and CDR2 are MNHNY and SVGAGI (reference sequence). CDR3 size: 12 residues. Deletions cut 4 bases from V and 7 bases from J, with 10 bases between.